This T cell receptor (beta chain) was retrieved from a study of cytomegalovirus exposure and HLA in healthy donors. Study observations and caveats: It emerged from a later analysis that several of the most significant clusters appeared to be linked to common viral pathogens. Later on, a genetic analysis was performed. It linked a missense variant in DCLRE1C with V- and J-gene trimming of TCR beta. Versus the 666-donor mean, an Asian-associated ancestry cluster reportedly showed fewer N-insertions in a later analysis.

The CDR3 extends over 16 amino acids. From germline, CDR1 is LGHNA and CDR2 YNFKEQ. With 5 bases clipped from V and 2 bases from J, the junction kept 6 bases outside the gene matches. PCR was performed using 60 Vbeta and 13 Jbeta primers. Clones were read by immunoSEQ multiplex PCR, and TCRdb kept only the in-frame ones, dropping some. The repertoire includes roughly 150,000 clones, roughly three quarters of them detected once, and about 15% sits in the top ten. For this clone: Its antigen is not identified.

The sequencing input was PBMCs. The source is a woman in her thirties or forties in good health and CMV-seronegative. The V gene is TRBV4-2, the J gene TRBJ1-5, with 10 bases matching TRBD1. The CDR3 protein is CASSYRDRGGNQPQHF. In DNA form, the CDR3 reads TGTGCCAGCAGCTACCGGGACAGGGGAGGCAATCAGCCCCAGCATTTT.